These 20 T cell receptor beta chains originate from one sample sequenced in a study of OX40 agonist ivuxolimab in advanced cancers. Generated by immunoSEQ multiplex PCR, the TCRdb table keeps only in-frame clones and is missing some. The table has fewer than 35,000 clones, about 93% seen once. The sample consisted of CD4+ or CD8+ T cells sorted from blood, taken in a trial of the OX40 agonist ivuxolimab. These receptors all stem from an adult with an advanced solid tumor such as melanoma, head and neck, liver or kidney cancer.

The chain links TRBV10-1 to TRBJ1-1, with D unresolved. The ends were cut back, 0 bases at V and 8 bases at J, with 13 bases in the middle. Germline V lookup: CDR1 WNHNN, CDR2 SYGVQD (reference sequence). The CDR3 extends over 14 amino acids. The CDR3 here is CASSESRISIEAFF. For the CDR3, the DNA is TGCGCCAGCAGTGAGTCGCGGATTTCGATAGAAGCTTTCTTT.

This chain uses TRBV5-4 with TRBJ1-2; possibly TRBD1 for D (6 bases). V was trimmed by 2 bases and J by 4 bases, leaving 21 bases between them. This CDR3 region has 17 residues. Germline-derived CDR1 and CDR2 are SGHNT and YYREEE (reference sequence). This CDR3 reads CASSLTAGGAGFYGYTF. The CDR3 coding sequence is TGTGCCAGCAGCTTAACGGCGGGGGGCGCGGGGTTCTATGGCTACACCTTC.

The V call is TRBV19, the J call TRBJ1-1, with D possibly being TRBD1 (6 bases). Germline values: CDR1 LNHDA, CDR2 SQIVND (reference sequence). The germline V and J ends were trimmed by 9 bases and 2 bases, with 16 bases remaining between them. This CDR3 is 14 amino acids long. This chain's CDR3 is CASSFWTVNTEAFF. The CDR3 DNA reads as TGTGCCAGCTCCTTTTGGACAGTAAACACTGAAGCTTTCTTT.

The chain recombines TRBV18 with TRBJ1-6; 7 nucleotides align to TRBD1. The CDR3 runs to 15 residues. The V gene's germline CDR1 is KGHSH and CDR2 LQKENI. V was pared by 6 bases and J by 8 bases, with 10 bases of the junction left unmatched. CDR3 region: CASSLTGANHSPLHF. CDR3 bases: TGTGCCAGCTCCCTCACAGGGGCAAACCATTCACCCCTCCACTTT.

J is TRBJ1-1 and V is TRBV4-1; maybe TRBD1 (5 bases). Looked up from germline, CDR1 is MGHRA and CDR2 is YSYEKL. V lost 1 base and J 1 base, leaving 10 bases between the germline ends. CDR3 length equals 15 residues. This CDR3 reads CASSQVGTQNTEAFF. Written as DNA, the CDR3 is TGCGCCAGCAGCCAAGTTGGGACTCAGAACACTGAAGCTTTCTTT.

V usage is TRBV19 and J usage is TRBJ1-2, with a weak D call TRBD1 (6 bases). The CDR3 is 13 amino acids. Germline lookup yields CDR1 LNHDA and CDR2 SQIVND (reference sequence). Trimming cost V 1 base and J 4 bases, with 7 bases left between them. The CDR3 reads CASSIAGAYGYTF. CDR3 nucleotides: TGTGCCAGTAGTATAGCAGGGGCCTATGGCTACACCTTC.

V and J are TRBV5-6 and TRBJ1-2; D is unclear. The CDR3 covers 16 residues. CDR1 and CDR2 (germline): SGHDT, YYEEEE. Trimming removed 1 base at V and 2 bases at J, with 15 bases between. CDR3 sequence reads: CASSLPGWIANYGYTF. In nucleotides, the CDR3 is TGTGCCAGCAGCTTGCCAGGTTGGATCGCAAACTATGGCTACACCTTC.

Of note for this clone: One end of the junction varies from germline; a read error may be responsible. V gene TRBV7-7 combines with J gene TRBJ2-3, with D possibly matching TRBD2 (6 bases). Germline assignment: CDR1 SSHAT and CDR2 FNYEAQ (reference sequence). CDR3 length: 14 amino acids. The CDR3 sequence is CASSLAASTDTQYF. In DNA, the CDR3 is TGTGCTAGCAGCTTAGCGGCGAGCACAGATACGCAGTATTTT.

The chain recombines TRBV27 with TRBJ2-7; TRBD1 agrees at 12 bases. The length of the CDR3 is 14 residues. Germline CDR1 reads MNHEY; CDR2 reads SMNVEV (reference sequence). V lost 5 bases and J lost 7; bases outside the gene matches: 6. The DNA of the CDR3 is TGTGCCAGCAGTACCGGGACAGGGGGCTTTGAGCAGTACTTC. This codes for CASSTGTGGFEQYF.

CDR3 nucleotides: TGTGCCAGCAGTTTAGGGGACACAGATACGCAGTATTTT. Residues: CASSLGDTDTQYF. This chain joins TRBV28 and TRBJ2-3; no definite D call. The CDR3 runs to 13 residues. Looked up from germline, CDR1 is MDHEN and CDR2 is SYDVKM. V was shortened by 2 bases and J by 2 bases, with 5 bases between the two germline ends.

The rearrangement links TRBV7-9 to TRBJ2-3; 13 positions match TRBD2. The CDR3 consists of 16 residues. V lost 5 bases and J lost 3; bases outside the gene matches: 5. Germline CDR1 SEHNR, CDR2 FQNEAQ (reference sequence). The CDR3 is CASSTWTSGSTDTQYF. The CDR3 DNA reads TGTGCCAGCAGCACCTGGACTAGCGGGAGTACAGATACGCAGTATTTT.

The CDR3 region is CASSPKGLADQETQYF. The CDR3 DNA reads TGTGCCAGCAGCCCGAAGGGACTAGCGGACCAAGAGACCCAGTACTTC. The V gene is TRBV13, the J gene TRBJ2-5, with 11 bases identical to TRBD2. The CDR3 covers 16 residues. Germline V gene lookup returns CDR1 PRHDT and CDR2 FYEKMQ (reference sequence). Unmatched junction bases numbered 5, after V lost 5 bases and J lost 0 bases.

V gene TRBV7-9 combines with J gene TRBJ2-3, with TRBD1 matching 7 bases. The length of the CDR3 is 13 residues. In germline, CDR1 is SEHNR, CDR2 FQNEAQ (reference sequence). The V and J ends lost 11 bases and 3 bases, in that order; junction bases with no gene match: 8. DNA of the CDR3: TGTGCCTCCGACAGGGACGCAACAGATACGCAGTATTTT. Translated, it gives CASDRDATDTQYF.

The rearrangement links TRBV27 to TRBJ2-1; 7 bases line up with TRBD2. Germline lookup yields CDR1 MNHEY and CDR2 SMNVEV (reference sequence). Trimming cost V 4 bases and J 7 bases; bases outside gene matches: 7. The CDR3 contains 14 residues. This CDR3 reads CASSYLGRGNEQFF. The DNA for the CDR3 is TGTGCCAGCAGTTACCTTGGGCGGGGGAATGAGCAGTTCTTC.

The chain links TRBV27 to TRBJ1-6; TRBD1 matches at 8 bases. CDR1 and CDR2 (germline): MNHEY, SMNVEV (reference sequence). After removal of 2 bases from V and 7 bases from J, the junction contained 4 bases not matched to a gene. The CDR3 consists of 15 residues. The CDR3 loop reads CASSLGQGANSPLHF. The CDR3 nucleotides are TGTGCCAGCAGTTTAGGCCAGGGGGCCAATTCACCCCTCCACTTT.

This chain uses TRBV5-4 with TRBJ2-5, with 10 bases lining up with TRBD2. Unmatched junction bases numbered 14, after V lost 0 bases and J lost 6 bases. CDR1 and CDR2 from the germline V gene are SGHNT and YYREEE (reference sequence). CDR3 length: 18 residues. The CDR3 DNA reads TGTGCCAGCAGCTTGGCCCCCTTAGCGGGGGGCCCCGGGAAGACCCAGTACTTC. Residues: CASSLAPLAGGPGKTQYF.

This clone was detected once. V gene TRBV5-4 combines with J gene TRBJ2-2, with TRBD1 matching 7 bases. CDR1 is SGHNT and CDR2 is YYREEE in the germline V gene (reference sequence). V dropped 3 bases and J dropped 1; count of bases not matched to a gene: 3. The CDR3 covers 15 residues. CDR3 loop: CASSYRTGNTGELFF. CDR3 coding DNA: TGTGCCAGCAGCTACAGGACAGGGAACACCGGGGAGCTGTTTTTT. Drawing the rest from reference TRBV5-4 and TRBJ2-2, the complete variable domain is ETGVTQSPTHLIKTRGQQVTLRCSSQSGHNTVSWYQQALGQGPQFIFQYYREEENGRGNFPPRFSGLQFPNYSSELNVNALELDDSALYLCASSYRTGNTGELFFGEGSRLTVL.

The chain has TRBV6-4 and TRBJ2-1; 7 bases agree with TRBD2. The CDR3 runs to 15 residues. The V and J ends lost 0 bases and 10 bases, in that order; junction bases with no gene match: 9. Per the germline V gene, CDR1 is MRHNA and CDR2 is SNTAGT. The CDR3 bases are TGTGCCAGCAGTGACTCTCCGGCGGGGGTTGGGGAGCAGTTCTTC. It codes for CASSDSPAGVGEQFF.

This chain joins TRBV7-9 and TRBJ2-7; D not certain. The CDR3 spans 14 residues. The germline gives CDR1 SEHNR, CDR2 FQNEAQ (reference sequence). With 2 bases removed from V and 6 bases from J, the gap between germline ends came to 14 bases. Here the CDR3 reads CASSLSGNPSEQYF. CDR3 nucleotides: TGTGCCAGCAGCTTAAGTGGCAATCCCTCCGAGCAGTACTTC.

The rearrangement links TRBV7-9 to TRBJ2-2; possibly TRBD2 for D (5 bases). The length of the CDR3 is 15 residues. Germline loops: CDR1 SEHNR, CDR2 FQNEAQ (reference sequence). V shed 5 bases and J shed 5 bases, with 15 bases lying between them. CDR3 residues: CASSPTETGTGELFF. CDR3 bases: TGTGCCAGCAGCCCCACGGAGACGGGGACCGGGGAGCTGTTTTTT.